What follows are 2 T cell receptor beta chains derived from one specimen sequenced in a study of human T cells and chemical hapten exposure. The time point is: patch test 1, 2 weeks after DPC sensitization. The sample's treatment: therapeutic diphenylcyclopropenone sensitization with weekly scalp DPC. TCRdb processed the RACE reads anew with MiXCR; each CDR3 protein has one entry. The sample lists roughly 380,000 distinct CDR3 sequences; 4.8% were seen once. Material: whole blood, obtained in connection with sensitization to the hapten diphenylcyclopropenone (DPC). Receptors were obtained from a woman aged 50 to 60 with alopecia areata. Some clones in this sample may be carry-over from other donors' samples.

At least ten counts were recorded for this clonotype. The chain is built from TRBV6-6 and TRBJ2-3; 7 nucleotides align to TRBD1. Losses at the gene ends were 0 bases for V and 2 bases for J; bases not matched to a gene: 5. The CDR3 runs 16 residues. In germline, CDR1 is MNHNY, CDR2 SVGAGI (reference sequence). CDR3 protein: CASSYSDRLITDTQYF. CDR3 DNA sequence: TGTGCCAGCAGTTACTCGGACAGGCTGATCACAGATACGCAGTATTTT.

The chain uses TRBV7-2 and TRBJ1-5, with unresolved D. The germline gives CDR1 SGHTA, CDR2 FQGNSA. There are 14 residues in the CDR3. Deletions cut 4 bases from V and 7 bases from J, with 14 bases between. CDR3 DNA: TGTGCCAGCAGCTCCGGTGGGTTGGGGCAGCCCCAGCATTTT. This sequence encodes CASSSGGLGQPQHF.